This T cell receptor (beta chain) appears in the sequencing data of a study of identical twins (dated by TCRdb to about 2016). Concerning the study at large: The study deep-sequenced TCR alpha and beta repertoires from monozygotic twins, unrelated adults of various ages and cord blood to test whether fetal clonotypes persist. To rule out contamination, replicate twin experiments were performed at different times with different library preparation protocols. Overall results and qualifications from the work: Abundant cord blood beta clonotypes had fewer insertions, young adult naive repertoires showed a similar but weaker trend, and memory repertoires showed no such trend. A weaker excess of twin sharing was found in beta out-of-frame sequences because the signal-to-noise ratio was lowered by fewer shared sequences. Because the same donors could not be followed over many years, the conclusions relied on cross-sectional statistical analysis. Compared with coincidental sharing between unrelated individuals, out-of-frame TCR alpha sequences shared between twins showed an excess of sequences with low generation probability. Out-of-frame TCR alpha sharing in monozygotic twins was systematically underestimated by recombination models, whereas sharing between unrelated individuals was in agreement with the recombination models. Zero-insertion analyses could be partly confounded by invariant T cells such as MAIT and iNKT, though diverse VJ usage argued against such confounding for most clonotypes.

The method was 5' RACE. The listed sequencing device is Illumina HiSeq 2000. Template switching introduced a universal primer binding site; the final cDNA contained a unique molecular identifier, enabling accurate counting of TCR cDNA molecules. Specific primers in the conserved constant-segment region were used to synthesize first-strand cDNA for TCR alpha and beta chains. To control for contamination, each cDNA library was double barcoded with a SMART-Mk sample barcode plus Illumina barcodes. TruSeq adapter sequences, together with Illumina sample barcodes, were added in two successive PCR steps. Sequencing of the TCR alpha and beta cDNA libraries was done on the Illumina HiSeq platform using custom primers. The paper's processing steps were these. MiGEC was used to process raw reads and extract unique molecular identifiers, and MiXCR was used to find CDR3 positions. Recombination models were inferred per individual with the repgenHMM and IGoR tools using an EM algorithm. Shared clonotype analysis was performed with the tcR package in R, normalizing sharing by the product of cloneset sizes. To study raw recombination free of thymic and clonal selection effects, out-of-frame nonproductive sequences were analyzed. Using fastp at Q25 and MiXCR, TCRdb reprocessed the public reads and kept productive beta chains. CDR3 protein sequences are deduplicated, and each keeps its most common genes and DNA. TCRdb, not the original authors, processed these V and J calls. Present in this sample are 500,000 to 600,000 distinct CDR3 sequences, about 20% of which were seen just once. Together, the top ten hold around 0.9% of the sample.

The germline V gene sets CDR1 to SNHLY and CDR2 to FYNNEI. Spanning cysteine to phenylalanine, the CDR3 consists of 14 amino acids. The sequence is cut down to CDR3 DNA, 42 bases in frame from base 1. V sheds 6 bases and J sheds 1 base, leaving 7 bases between their ends. Every donor was a healthy Caucasian. The twin cohort consisted of three pairs of female monozygotic twins, all aged roughly 18 to 30 years. CD4+ and CD8+ T cell populations were isolated with positive isolation kits from Invitrogen. With respect to this clonotype: Its antigen is currently not known. Nothing much larger sits one base from this clone, and base qualities are not available.

This sample also belongs to another study, concerning T cells expressing NK-cell markers. Per the second study: TCR beta-chain repertoires were profiled in sorted CD3+CD56+NKG2C+, CD3+CD56+NKG2C- and CD3+CD56-NKG2C+ T-cell subsets from several donors. Of the eight sequenced donors, seven were found to be HCMV-seropositive and one was found to be HCMV-seronegative. To restrict sorting to alphabetaTCR-expressing T cells, an anti-gammadeltaTCR antibody was added in several experiments. In 5 to 7 donors, the dominant CD3+CD56+NKG2C+ clonotypes were found to rank among the top 10 CD8+ clonotypes and to make up roughly 1.0-8% of CD8+ T cells. Those dominant clonotypes were again the most abundant among CD3+CD56-NKG2C+ cells in several donors, at roughly 25-60.1%. It remained unclear whether the expanded NKG2C-expressing T cell clones were specific for HCMV antigens. All eight donors whose samples were sequenced were randomly selected healthy volunteers, three of them men and five women. HCMV-specific IgG was detected in serum with a commercial ELISA kit to determine HCMV serostatus. MIGEC was used to demultiplex reads and group reads by UMI, and MiTCR was used to assemble and quantify clonotypes. To exclude erroneous sequences, only TCR cDNA sequences supported by at least two reads were retained. The tcR package was used for downstream repertoire analysis, and clonotypes were matched across fractions by CDR3 nucleotide sequence plus V segment. VDJmatch was used to annotate antigen specificity against VDJdb, with one amino acid substitution in CDR3 allowed.

This sequence originates from a woman aged 18-29 years in good health. This receptor chain uses TRBV2 and TRBJ2-6, with an unclear D gene assignment. The sequenced sample was CD4+ T cells sorted from blood. The CDR3 protein sequence reads: CASRRASGANVLTF. The nucleotide sequence reads TGTGCCAGCAGACGCGCTTCTGGGGCCAACGTCCTGACTTTC.